The 21 T cell receptor beta chains listed next were all sequenced from one sample in a study of OX40 agonist ivuxolimab in advanced cancers. Libraries were prepared by immunoSEQ multiplex PCR; TCRdb keeps only in-frame clonotypes and omits some of them. Of approximately 90,000 clones listed, 90% to 95% are singletons. Sequencing was performed on CD4+ or CD8+ T cells sorted from blood, taken in a trial of the OX40 agonist ivuxolimab. The receptor set was obtained from an adult with an advanced solid tumor such as melanoma, head and neck, liver or kidney cancer.

This clone was seen more than once but under ten times. The chain recombines TRBV2 with TRBJ2-1; D is perhaps TRBD1 (6 bases). CDR1 SNHLY and CDR2 FYNNEI come from the germline V gene. This CDR3 contains 14 residues. V was shortened by 5 bases and J by 6 bases, with 14 bases between the two germline ends. CDR3 sequence: CASSIQGLRNEQFF. The CDR3 DNA reads TGTGCCAGCAGTATCCAGGGGTTGCGCAATGAGCAGTTCTTC. Variable domain in full (rest from reference TRBV2 and TRBJ2-1): EPEVTQTPSHQVTQMGQEVILRCVPISNHLYFYWYRQILGQKVEFLVSFYNNEISEKSEIFDDQFSVERPDGSNFTLKIRSTKLEDSAMYFCASSIQGLRNEQFFGPGTRLTVL.

This clone was picked up one time. V usage is TRBV28 and J usage is TRBJ2-7, with D tentatively TRBD1 (6 bases). Germline CDR1 reads MDHEN; CDR2 reads SYDVKM. The CDR3 runs to 13 residues. Trimming left V 10 bases short and J 2 bases short, with 15 bases between. For the CDR3, the DNA is TGTGCCACCGGACAGTTCTGGCCCTACGAGCAGTACTTC. Translated, it gives CATGQFWPYEQYF.

V is TRBV5-6 and J is TRBJ1-2; unclear D gene. The CDR3 contains 13 residues. V was cut by 0 bases and J by 2 bases, with 5 bases left in between. Germline lookup yields CDR1 SGHDT and CDR2 YYEEEE. Written as DNA, the CDR3 is TGTGCCAGCAGCTTGGTTCTAAACTATGGCTACACCTTC. It translates to CASSLVLNYGYTF.

For this clone: The same CDR3 is also encoded by other DNA sequences in this sample. The CDR3 here is CASSLGQASYEQYF. Here the CDR3 DNA reads TGCGCCAGCAGCTTGGGACAGGCTTCCTACGAGCAGTACTTC. The J gene is TRBJ2-7, the V gene TRBV5-1; the D gene is possibly TRBD1 (6 bases). CDR1 and CDR2 from the germline V gene are SGHRS and YFSETQ. V gave up 0 bases and J gave up 1 base, with 8 bases separating them. The CDR3 length is 14 residues.

The CDR3 DNA sequence: TGCGCCAGCAGCTTGAGGCGCGGGAGTACAGATACGCAGTATTTT. This sequence encodes CASSLRRGSTDTQYF. The rearrangement links TRBV5-1 to TRBJ2-3; TRBD2 agrees at 7 bases. There are 15 residues in the CDR3. Trimming removed 1 base from V and 3 bases from J; junction bases left unmatched: 5. Per germline, CDR1 SGHRS and CDR2 YFSETQ.

The CDR3: CASSVGLGQGMEETQYF. The CDR3, as DNA: TGTGCCAGCAGCGTAGGCCTAGGTCAGGGTATGGAAGAGACCCAGTACTTC. V usage is TRBV9 and J usage is TRBJ2-5; D is perhaps TRBD1 (5 bases). V was pared by 0 bases and J by 3 bases, with 18 bases between. The germline gives CDR1 SGDLS, CDR2 YYNGEE. The CDR3 runs to 17 residues.

This clone came up once. The CDR3 region has the DNA TGTGCCAGCAGCTTAGTTGGGGGGTTAGCGGGAGGCTCCTACGAGCAGTACTTC. Encoded protein: CASSLVGGLAGGSYEQYF. The chain carries TRBV7-2 and TRBJ2-7; TRBD2 agrees at 10 bases. This CDR3 has 18 amino acids. J lost 0 bases, V lost 1 base, and 9 bases had no gene match. The germline V gene encodes CDR1 SGHTA and CDR2 FQGNSA.

The rearrangement links TRBV28 to TRBJ1-5; D is unclear. The V gene lost 5 bases and the J gene lost 2 bases, with 13 bases spanning the gap. The CDR3 is 15 residues long. Looked up from germline, CDR1 is MDHEN and CDR2 is SYDVKM. The CDR3 DNA follows: TGTGCCAGCAGTCAACCCAAGGTGGGCAATCAGCCCCAGCATTTT. Protein sequence: CASSQPKVGNQPQHF.

This chain uses TRBV19 with TRBJ2-3; TRBD2 matches at 7 bases. The CDR3 consists of 14 residues. Unmatched junction bases numbered 4, after V lost 3 bases and J lost 4 bases. CDR1 is LNHDA and CDR2 is SQIVND in the germline V gene (reference sequence). Here the CDR3 DNA reads TGTGCCAGTAGTATCTTTGGGAGGGCAGATACGCAGTATTTT. Its protein is CASSIFGRADTQYF.

J is TRBJ2-1 and V is TRBV15, with 7 positions matching TRBD1. Losses at the gene ends were 0 bases for V and 4 bases for J; bases not matched to a gene: 6. This CDR3 region has 16 residues. Germline CDR1 and CDR2: LNHNV and YYDKDF (reference sequence). As DNA, the CDR3 is TGTGCCACCAGCAGAGATCTCGAGACAGGGTACAATGAGCAGTTCTTC. Its translation is CATSRDLETGYNEQFF.

This chain uses TRBV7-2 with TRBJ2-3, with D uncertain. Deletions cut 2 bases from V and 5 bases from J, with 2 bases between. Germline V gene lookup returns CDR1 SGHTA and CDR2 FQGNSA. This CDR3 contains 11 residues. The CDR3 DNA reads TGTGCCAGCAGCTTAAAAGATACGCAGTATTTT. It codes for CASSLKDTQYF.

As concerns this clone: A read error may account for a junction end that differs from germline. The chain joins TRBV5-1 to TRBJ1-5, with D unclear. The CDR3 length is 16 residues. The germline V gene encodes CDR1 SGHRS and CDR2 YFSETQ. CDR3 DNA sequence: TGCGCCAGCAGCTTGGCGGGTTTGGGTAGCAATCAGTCCCAGCATTTT. It is translated as CASSLAGLGSNQSQHF.

V usage is TRBV10-3 and J usage is TRBJ2-1; 9 nucleotides align to TRBD1. After removal of 3 bases from V and 9 bases from J, the junction contained 18 bases not matched to a gene. This CDR3 region has 18 residues. CDR1 is ENHRY, CDR2 SYGVKD, per germline. The chain's CDR3 is CAISDPHGTGRRGGEQFF. The CDR3 DNA follows: TGTGCCATCAGTGACCCACACGGGACAGGGCGAAGGGGTGGTGAGCAGTTCTTC.

The CDR3 region has the DNA TGTGCCAGCAGTTTGGTCCCAGGGACCAATTCACCCCTCCACTTT. Its protein is CASSLVPGTNSPLHF. This chain joins TRBV27 and TRBJ1-6; possibly TRBD1 for D (5 bases). Trimming pared 3 bases from V and 7 bases from J, leaving 13 bases between. This CDR3 has 15 residues. Germline V gives CDR1 MNHEY, CDR2 SMNVEV (reference sequence).

V gene TRBV28 combines with J gene TRBJ1-2; D call uncertain. CDR3 size: 13 residues. The V end was cut by 6 bases, the J end by 8 bases, with 16 bases between. Germline loops: CDR1 MDHEN, CDR2 SYDVKM. The CDR3 DNA sequence: TGTGCCAGCAGACGGACCGAATCTTCGGGCTACACCTTC. Protein sequence: CASRRTESSGYTF.

For this clone: This CDR3 fails to terminate in the conserved phenylalanine or tryptophan, so it likely reflects a read error. The rearrangement joins TRBV30 to TRBJ1-1, with 7 bases identical to TRBD1. The V and J ends lost 6 bases and 0 bases, in that order; junction bases with no gene match: 22. The CDR3 is made up of 19 amino acids. Per the germline V gene, CDR1 is GTSNPN and CDR2 is SVGIG (reference sequence). The CDR3 here is CACTQGLARGMRMNTEAFL. CDR3 in DNA: TGTGCCTGCACTCAGGGCCTGGCCAGGGGGATGAGGATGAACACTGAAGCTTTCCTT.

A single count supports this clone. The V and J genes are TRBV5-1 and TRBJ2-2, with D perhaps TRBD1 or TRBD2 (5 bases each). CDR3 length: 15 amino acids. Germline values: CDR1 SGHRS, CDR2 YFSETQ. Between the trimmed V and J ends, which lost 4 bases and 0 bases, there was a span of 10 bases. CDR3 region: CASSRGRPNTGELFF. The CDR3 coding sequence is TGCGCCAGCAGCCGGGGACGGCCGAACACCGGGGAGCTGTTTTTT.

The chain couples TRBV5-1 to TRBJ2-3; TRBD1 agrees at 7 bases. Trimming at V came to 6 bases and at J to 2 bases, leaving 9 bases not matched to a gene. Germline CDR1 reads SGHRS; CDR2 reads YFSETQ. The CDR3 sequence is 15 residues long. CDR3 DNA: TGCGCCAGCACCCGGACAGGATTAAACACAGATACGCAGTATTTT. Amino acids: CASTRTGLNTDTQYF.

The rearrangement links TRBV30 to TRBJ2-1, with TRBD2 matching over 9 bases. The ends lost 3 bases at V and 10 bases at J; junction bases unmatched: 4. This CDR3 has 12 amino acids. CDR1 and CDR2 (germline): GTSNPN, SVGIG (reference sequence). The CDR3 spells CAWRRLAGEQFF. For the CDR3, the DNA is TGTGCCTGGAGGCGTCTAGCGGGAGAGCAGTTCTTC. Using reference TRBV30 and TRBJ2-1 for the parts outside the CDR3, the full variable domain is SQTIHQWPATLVQPVGSPLSLECTVEGTSNPNLYWYRQAAGRGLQLLFYSVGIGQISSEVPQNLSASRPQDRQFILSSKKLLLSDSGFYLCAWRRLAGEQFFGPGTRLTVL.

The rearrangement links TRBV19 to TRBJ2-1; unclear D gene. Trimming left V 4 bases short and J 0 bases short, with 13 bases between. The germline gives CDR1 LNHDA, CDR2 SQIVND (reference sequence). The CDR3 is 16 residues long. CDR3 DNA sequence: TGTGCCAGTAGTAGGGCCACTTTTAGCTCCTACAATGAGCAGTTCTTC. Protein sequence: CASSRATFSSYNEQFF. Full variable domain (outside the CDR3, taken from reference TRBV19 and TRBJ2-1): DGGITQSPKYLFRKEGQNVTLSCEQNLNHDAMYWYRQDPGQGLRLIYYSQIVNDFQKGDIAEGYSVSREKKESFPLTVTSAQKNPTAFYLCASSRATFSSYNEQFFGPGTRLTVL.

Note on this clone: Other DNA sequences of this sample code for an identical CDR3. This sequence joins TRBV6-5 and TRBJ1-5, with 9 bases lining up with TRBD1. Germline loops: CDR1 MNHEY, CDR2 SVGAGI. This CDR3 is 15 amino acids long. J lost 3 bases, V lost 5 bases, and 5 bases had no gene match. CDR3 sequence (DNA): TGTGCCAGCAGTAGGACAGGGGACCTCAATCAGCCCCAGCATTTT. Its protein is CASSRTGDLNQPQHF.